This TCR beta chain stems from a study of OX40 agonist ivuxolimab in advanced cancers. Overall study context: Patients with hepatocellular carcinoma, melanoma, renal cell or head and neck cancer made up the dose-escalation patients.

The CDR3 covers 12 residues. Germline CDR1 is SGHKS and CDR2 is YYEKEE (reference sequence). The trim removed 5 bases at V and 7 bases at J, leaving 5 bases unmatched. For this clone: Its antigen is unidentified.

Sequencing was performed with immunoSEQ multiplex PCR; in TCRdb, only in-frame clones are kept and a portion is missing. The repertoire consists of some 14,000 clones, with around 60% occurring once and the leading ten covering about 8.4%. Study-wide findings and caveats: Expanded clones tended on average to be more numerous among CD8+ T cells than CD4+.

This clonotype originated in an adult with an advanced solid tumor such as melanoma, head and neck, liver or kidney cancer. The sequencing used CD4+ or CD8+ T cells sorted from blood, collected in a trial of the OX40 agonist ivuxolimab. The rearrangement links TRBV5-5 to TRBJ1-2, with 7 bases aligning to TRBD1. CDR3 coding DNA: TGTGCCAGCAGACCCGCAGGGGGTGGCTACACCTTC. Protein product: CASRPAGGGYTF.